The rows below give T cell receptor beta chains drawn from one sample of a study of response to subunit inactivated influenza vaccine. A single record per CDR3 protein comes from TCRdb applying MiXCR to the RT-PCR reads. Of a few hundred thousand distinct CDR3 sequences in the sample, about 10% were seen once. These data were likewise used in another study, on T cells expressing NK-cell markers.

Sequenced material: PBMCs from blood, taken on the day of vaccination. These receptor sequences come from a man aged 45-65 years who received an inactivated influenza vaccine. Each CDR3 is given with its conserved first and last residue. Fields, in order: CDR3 length, D gene, J gene, V gene, CDR3 protein. A D gene is named only where the DNA matches it firmly.

14 | . | TRBJ1-6 | TRBV6-1 | CASTAAGRDSPLHF
17 | TRBD2 | TRBJ2-1 | TRBV3-1 | CASSQVLGAGGTNEQFF
17 | TRBD1 | TRBJ2-2 | TRBV19 | CASSILGQGKDTGELFF
14 | . | TRBJ2-3 | TRBV12-3/TRBV12-4 | CASSLAGMFDTQYF
13 | . | TRBJ2-7 | TRBV3-1 | CASSQDPTWEQYF
14 | . | TRBJ2-7 | TRBV9 | CASSVGTVGGEQYF
13 | . | TRBJ1-2 | TRBV29-1 | CSVEYQGGGGYTF
14 | . | TRBJ1-1 | TRBV9 | CASSKGFGNTEAFF
18 | . | TRBJ2-5 | TRBV6-5 | CASSYSKTARDREETQYF
14 | . | TRBJ2-3 | TRBV12-3/TRBV12-4 | CASRPLATTDTQYF
14 | . | TRBJ1-1 | TRBV9 | CASSPSLQNTEAFF
13 | . | TRBJ2-7 | TRBV5-8 | CASKEGHFYEQYF
14 | . | TRBJ2-7 | TRBV5-1 | CASSSGQRENEQYF
15 | . | TRBJ2-3 | TRBV29-1 | CSVRGARGGNYTQYF
14 | TRBD1 | TRBJ1-5 | TRBV30 | CAWSWTGGRQPQHF
14 | TRBD1 | TRBJ2-3 | TRBV20-1 | CSASPGQGADTQYF
14 | . | TRBJ2-7 | TRBV20-1 | CSARGGHGRFEQYF
16 | . | TRBJ2-2 | TRBV7-2 | CASRPTGSGDTGELFF
14 | TRBD1 | TRBJ1-5 | TRBV5-1 | CASSPQGVGQPQHF
16 | TRBD1 | TRBJ2-7 | TRBV6-2/TRBV6-3 | CASSYSPGQGAKEQYF
15 | . | TRBJ2-1 | TRBV7-2 | CASSQSRNWNNEQFF
15 | TRBD1 | TRBJ2-7 | TRBV3-1 | CASSQGRTGLYEQYF
12 | . | TRBJ2-3 | TRBV20-1 | CSARTGTDTQYF
16 | TRBD2 | TRBJ2-2 | TRBV12-3/TRBV12-4 | CASSLASGRQTGELFF
15 | . | TRBJ2-7 | TRBV7-2 | CASSLEAALPYEQYF
14 | . | TRBJ1-2 | TRBV27 | CASRYLGSNYGYTF
13 | . | TRBJ1-6 | TRBV12-3/TRBV12-4 | CASSADFSSPLHF
14 | . | TRBJ2-2 | TRBV12-3/TRBV12-4 | CASWYQKNTGELFF
17 | TRBD2 | TRBJ2-1 | TRBV20-1 | CSAREPVAGGPENEQFF
15 | . | TRBJ2-5 | TRBV7-9 | CASSLSRLYSGMQYF
16 | TRBD1 | TRBJ1-2 | TRBV7-2 | CASSLDPGQGRYGYTF
14 | . | TRBJ1-2 | TRBV10-3 | CAISRDLANYGYTF
15 | . | TRBJ2-1 | TRBV2 | CASKTRRNSYNEQFF
13 | . | TRBJ2-1 | TRBV12-3/TRBV12-4 | CASSITGADEQFF
13 | . | TRBJ2-7 | TRBV28 | CASRDVLGYEQYF
14 | TRBD1 | TRBJ1-4 | TRBV4-2 | CASSQITGDEKLFF
14 | . | TRBJ2-1 | TRBV7-2 | CASSPPGKANEQFF
16 | . | TRBJ1-1 | TRBV12-3/TRBV12-4 | CASSLGRGVRGTEAFF
14 | . | TRBJ1-5 | TRBV20-1 | CSASKAGGNQPQHF
15 | TRBD2 | TRBJ2-1 | TRBV20-1 | CSASYGGGAVNEQFF
16 | TRBD1 | TRBJ2-7 | TRBV5-1 | CASSILGQVSVDEQYF
15 | TRBD1 | TRBJ2-1 | TRBV12-3/TRBV12-4 | CASSSPGQGSYEQFF
15 | . | TRBJ2-5 | TRBV6-5 | CASSYSTQGPKTQYF
15 | . | TRBJ2-1 | TRBV29-1 | CSVDAKRFSYNEQFF
17 | TRBD2 | TRBJ2-4 | TRBV4-3 | CASSQDYGGIAKNIQYF
13 | TRBD1 | TRBJ2-7 | TRBV5-1 | CASSQGDRGEQYF
11 | . | TRBJ2-5 | TRBV20-1 | CSARRPEAQYF
14 | . | TRBJ2-7 | TRBV20-1 | CSARGTIGDYEQYF
13 | . | TRBJ1-2 | TRBV28 | CASSYRVNYGYTF
14 | TRBD2 | TRBJ2-3 | TRBV12-3/TRBV12-4 | CASRKAGGPDTQYF
15 | TRBD1 | TRBJ1-1 | TRBV7-9 | CASSIRTGGYTEAFF
15 | TRBD1 | TRBJ2-7 | TRBV6-1 | CASRSPGTVTYEQYF
18 | . | TRBJ2-4 | TRBV11-1 | CASSSGAGNLGPKNIQYF
14 | . | TRBJ2-1 | TRBV25-1 | CASSDSGPYNEQFF
15 | TRBD2 | TRBJ2-3 | TRBV5-1 | CASSLVSGDADTQYF